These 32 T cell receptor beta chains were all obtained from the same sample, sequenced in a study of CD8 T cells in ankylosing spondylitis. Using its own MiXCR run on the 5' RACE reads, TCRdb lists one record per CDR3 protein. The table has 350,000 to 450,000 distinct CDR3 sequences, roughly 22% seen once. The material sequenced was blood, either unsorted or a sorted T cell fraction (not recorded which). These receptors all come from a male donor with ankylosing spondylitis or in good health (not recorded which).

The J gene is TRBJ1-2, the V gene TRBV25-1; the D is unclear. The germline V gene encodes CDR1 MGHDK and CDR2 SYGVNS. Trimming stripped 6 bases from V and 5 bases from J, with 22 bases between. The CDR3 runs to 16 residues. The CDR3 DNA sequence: TGTGCCAGCAGCGACACGGACGGGGAGCCTAGTTATGGCTACACCTTC. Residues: CASSDTDGEPSYGYTF.

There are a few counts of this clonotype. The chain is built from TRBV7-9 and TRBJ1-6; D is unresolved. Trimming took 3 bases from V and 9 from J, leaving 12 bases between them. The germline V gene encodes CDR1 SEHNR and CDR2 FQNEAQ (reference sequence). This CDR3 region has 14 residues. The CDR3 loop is CASSFVVQGSPLHF. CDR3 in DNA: TGTGCCAGCAGCTTTGTGGTGCAAGGTTCACCCCTCCACTTT.

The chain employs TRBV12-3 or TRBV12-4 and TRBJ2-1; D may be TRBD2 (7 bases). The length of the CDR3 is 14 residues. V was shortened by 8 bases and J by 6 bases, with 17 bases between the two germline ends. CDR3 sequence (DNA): TGTGCCAGCCGTGGGGGGGCCTTATTCAATGAGCAGTTCTTC. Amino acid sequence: CASRGGALFNEQFF.

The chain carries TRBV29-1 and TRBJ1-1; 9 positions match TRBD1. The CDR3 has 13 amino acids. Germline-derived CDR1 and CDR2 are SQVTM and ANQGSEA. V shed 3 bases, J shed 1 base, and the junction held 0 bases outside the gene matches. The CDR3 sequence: CSVEDRGNTEAFF. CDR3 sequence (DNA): TGCAGCGTTGAGGACAGGGGGAACACTGAAGCTTTCTTT.

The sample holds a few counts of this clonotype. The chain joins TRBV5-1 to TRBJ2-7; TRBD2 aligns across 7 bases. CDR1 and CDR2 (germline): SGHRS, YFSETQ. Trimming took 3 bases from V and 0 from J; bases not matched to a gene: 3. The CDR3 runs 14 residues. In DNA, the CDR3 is TGCGCCAGCAGCTGGGGGGGACTCTCCTACGAGCAGTACTTC. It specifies CASSWGGLSYEQYF.

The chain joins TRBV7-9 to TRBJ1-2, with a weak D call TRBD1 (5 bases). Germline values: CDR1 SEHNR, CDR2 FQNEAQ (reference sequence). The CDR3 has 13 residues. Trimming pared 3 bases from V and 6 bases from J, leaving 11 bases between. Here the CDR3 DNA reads TGTGCCAGCAGCTTTGGACCGGGGGATGGCTACACCTTC. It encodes CASSFGPGDGYTF.

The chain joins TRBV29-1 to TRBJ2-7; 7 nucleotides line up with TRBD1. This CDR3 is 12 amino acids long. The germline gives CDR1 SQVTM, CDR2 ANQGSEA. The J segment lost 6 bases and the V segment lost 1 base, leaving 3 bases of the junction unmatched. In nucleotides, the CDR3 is TGCAGCGTTGAAGTTGACAGGGTCGAGCAGTACTTC. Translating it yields CSVEVDRVEQYF.

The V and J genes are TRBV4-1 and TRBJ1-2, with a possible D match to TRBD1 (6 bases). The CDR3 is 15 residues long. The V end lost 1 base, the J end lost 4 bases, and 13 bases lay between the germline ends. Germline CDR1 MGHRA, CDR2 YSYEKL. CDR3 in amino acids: CASSQVGTSSYGYTF. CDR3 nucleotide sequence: TGCGCCAGCAGCCAAGTGGGGACAAGCAGCTATGGCTACACCTTC.

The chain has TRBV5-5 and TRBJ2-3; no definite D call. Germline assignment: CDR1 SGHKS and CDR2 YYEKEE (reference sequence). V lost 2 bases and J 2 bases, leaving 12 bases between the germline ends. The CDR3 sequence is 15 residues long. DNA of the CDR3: TGTGCCAGCAGCTTTCCAAGGGAAAACACAGATACGCAGTATTTT. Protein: CASSFPRENTDTQYF.

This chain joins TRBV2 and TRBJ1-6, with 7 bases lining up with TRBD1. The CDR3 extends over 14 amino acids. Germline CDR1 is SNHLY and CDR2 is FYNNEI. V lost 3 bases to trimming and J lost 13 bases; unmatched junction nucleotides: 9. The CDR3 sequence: CASSDGTVISPLHF. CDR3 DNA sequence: TGTGCCAGCAGTGACGGGACAGTTATCTCCCCCCTCCACTTT. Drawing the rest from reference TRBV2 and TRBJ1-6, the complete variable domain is EPEVTQTPSHQVTQMGQEVILRCVPISNHLYFYWYRQILGQKVEFLVSFYNNEISEKSEIFDDQFSVERPDGSNFTLKIRSTKLEDSAMYFCASSDGTVISPLHFGNGTRLTVT.

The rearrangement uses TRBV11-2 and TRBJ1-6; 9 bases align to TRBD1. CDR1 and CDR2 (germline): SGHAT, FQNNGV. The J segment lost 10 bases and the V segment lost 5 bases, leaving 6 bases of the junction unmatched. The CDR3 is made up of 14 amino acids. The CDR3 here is CASSPGQGASPLHF. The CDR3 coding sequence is TGTGCCAGCAGCCCGGGACAGGGCGCCTCACCCCTCCACTTT.

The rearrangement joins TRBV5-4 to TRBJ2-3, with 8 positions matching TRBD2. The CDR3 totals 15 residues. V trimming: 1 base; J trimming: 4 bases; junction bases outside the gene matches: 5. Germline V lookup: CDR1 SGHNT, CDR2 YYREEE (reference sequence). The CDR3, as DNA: TGTGCCAGCAGCTTGCACTACGGGGGGGCAGATACGCAGTATTTT. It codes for CASSLHYGGADTQYF.

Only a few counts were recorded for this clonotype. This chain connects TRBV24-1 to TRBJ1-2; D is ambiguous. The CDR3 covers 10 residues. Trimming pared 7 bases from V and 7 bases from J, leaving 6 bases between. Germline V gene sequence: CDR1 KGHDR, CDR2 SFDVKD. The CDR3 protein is CATSASGYTF. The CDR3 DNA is TGTGCCACCAGCGCTAGTGGCTACACCTTC.

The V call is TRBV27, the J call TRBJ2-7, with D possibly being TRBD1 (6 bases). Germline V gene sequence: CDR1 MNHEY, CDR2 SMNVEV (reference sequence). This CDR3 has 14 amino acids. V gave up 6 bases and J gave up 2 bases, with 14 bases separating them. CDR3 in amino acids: CASRLGAGAYEQYF. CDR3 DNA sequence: TGTGCCAGCAGGTTGGGGGCAGGCGCCTACGAGCAGTACTTC.

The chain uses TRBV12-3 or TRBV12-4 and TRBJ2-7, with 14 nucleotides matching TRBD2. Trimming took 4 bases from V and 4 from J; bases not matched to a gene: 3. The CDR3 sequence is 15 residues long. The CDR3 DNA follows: TGTGCCAGCAGTTCCGGGACTAGCGGGGGTTACGAGCAGTACTTC. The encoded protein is CASSSGTSGGYEQYF.

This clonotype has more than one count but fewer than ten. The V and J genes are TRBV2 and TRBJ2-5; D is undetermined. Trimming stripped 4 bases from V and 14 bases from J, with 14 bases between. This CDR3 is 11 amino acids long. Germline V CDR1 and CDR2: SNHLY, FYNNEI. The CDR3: CASSVIQTLYF. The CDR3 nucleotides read TGTGCCAGCAGTGTGATACAGACTTTATACTTC.

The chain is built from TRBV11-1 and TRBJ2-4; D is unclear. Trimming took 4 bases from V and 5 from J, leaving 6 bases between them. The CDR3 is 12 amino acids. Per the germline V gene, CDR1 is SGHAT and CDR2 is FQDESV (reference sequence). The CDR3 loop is CASSSAENIQYF. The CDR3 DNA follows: TGTGCCAGCAGCTCCGCAGAAAACATTCAGTACTTC.

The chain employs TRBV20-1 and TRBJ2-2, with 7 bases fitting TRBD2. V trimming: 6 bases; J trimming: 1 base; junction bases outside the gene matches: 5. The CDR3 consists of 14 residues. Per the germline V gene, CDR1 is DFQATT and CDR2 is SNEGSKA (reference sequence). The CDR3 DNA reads TGCAGTGCGAGCGGGACTGGGAACACCGGGGAGCTGTTTTTT. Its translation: CSASGTGNTGELFF.

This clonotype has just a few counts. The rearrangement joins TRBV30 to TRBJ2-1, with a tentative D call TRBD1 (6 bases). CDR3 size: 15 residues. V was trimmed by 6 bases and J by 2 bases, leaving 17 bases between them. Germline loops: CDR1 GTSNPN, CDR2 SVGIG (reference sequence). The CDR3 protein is CACQTGQGPYNEQFF. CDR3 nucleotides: TGTGCCTGTCAAACAGGGCAGGGCCCCTACAATGAGCAGTTCTTC. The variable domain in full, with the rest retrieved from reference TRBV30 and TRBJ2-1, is SQTIHQWPATLVQPVGSPLSLECTVEGTSNPNLYWYRQAAGRGLQLLFYSVGIGQISSEVPQNLSASRPQDRQFILSSKKLLLSDSGFYLCACQTGQGPYNEQFFGPGTRLTVL.

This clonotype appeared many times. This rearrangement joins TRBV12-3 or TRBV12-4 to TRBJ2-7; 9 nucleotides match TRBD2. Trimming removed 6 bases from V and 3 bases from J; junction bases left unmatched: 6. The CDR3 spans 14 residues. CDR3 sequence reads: CASSKTSGNYEQYF. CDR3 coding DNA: TGTGCCAGCAGCAAGACTAGCGGAAACTACGAGCAGTACTTC.

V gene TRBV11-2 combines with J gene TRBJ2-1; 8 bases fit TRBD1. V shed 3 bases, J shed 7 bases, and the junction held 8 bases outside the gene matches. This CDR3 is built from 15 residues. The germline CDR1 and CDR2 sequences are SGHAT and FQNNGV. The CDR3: CASSLPWTGNNEQFF. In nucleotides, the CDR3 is TGTGCCAGCAGCTTGCCATGGACAGGGAATAATGAGCAGTTCTTC.

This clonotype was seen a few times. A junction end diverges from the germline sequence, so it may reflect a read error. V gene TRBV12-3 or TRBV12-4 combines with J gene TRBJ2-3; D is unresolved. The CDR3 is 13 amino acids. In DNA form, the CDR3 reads TGTGCCTGCAGTAGTGACTTCGCAGATACGCAGTATTTT. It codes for CACSSDFADTQYF.

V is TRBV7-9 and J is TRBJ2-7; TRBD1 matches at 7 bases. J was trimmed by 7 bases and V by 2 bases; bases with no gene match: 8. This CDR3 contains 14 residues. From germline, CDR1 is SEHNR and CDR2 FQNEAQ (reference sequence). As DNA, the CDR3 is TGTGCCAGCAGCTTAAGTACAGGGGTGAGAGAGCAGTACTTC. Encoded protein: CASSLSTGVREQYF.

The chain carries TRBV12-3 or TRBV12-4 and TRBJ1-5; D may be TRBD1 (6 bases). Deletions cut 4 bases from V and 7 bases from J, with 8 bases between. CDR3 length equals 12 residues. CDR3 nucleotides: TGTGCCAGCAGTTACAGGGAACAGCCCCAGCATTTT. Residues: CASSYREQPQHF.

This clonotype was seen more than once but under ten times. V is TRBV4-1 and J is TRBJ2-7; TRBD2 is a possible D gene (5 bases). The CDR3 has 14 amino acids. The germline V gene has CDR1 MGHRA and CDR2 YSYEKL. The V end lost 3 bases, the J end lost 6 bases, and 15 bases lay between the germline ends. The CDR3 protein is CASSHPLSGVEQYF. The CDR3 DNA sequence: TGCGCCAGCAGCCACCCCCTCTCCGGGGTCGAGCAGTACTTC.

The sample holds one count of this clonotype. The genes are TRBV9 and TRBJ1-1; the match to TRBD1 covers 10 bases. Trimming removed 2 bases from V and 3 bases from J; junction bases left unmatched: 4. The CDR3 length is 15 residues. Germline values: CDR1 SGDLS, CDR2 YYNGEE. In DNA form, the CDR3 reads TGTGCCAGCAGCGTCGGACAGGGGGTGGACACTGAAGCTTTCTTT. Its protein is CASSVGQGVDTEAFF.

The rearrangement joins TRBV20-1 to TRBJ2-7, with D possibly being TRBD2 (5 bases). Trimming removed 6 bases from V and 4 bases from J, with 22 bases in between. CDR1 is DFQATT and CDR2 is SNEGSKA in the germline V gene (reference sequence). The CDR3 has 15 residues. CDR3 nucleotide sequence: TGCAGTGCCCCCGGGCAAGCGGTGAGCCTATACGAGCAGTACTTC. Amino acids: CSAPGQAVSLYEQYF.

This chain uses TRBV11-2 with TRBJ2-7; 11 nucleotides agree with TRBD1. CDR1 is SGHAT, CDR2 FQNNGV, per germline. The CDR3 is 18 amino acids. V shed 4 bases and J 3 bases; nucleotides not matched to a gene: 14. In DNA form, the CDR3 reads TGTGCCAGCAGCTCCCCGGGACAGGGGGTCTCCCTTTACTACGAGCAGTACTTC. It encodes CASSSPGQGVSLYYEQYF.

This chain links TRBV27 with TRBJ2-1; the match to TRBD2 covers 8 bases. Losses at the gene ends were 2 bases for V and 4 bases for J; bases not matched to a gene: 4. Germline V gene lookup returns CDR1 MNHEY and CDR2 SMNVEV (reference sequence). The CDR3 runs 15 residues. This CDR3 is CASSLNGGGYNEQFF. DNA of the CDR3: TGTGCCAGCAGTTTAAATGGCGGGGGGTACAATGAGCAGTTCTTC.

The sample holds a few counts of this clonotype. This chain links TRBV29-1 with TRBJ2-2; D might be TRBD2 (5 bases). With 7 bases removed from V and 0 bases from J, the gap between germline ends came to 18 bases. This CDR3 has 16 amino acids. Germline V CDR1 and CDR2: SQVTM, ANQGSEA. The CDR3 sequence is CSARGSAETNTGELFF. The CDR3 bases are TGCAGCGCCAGAGGGTCAGCCGAGACGAACACCGGGGAGCTGTTTTTT.

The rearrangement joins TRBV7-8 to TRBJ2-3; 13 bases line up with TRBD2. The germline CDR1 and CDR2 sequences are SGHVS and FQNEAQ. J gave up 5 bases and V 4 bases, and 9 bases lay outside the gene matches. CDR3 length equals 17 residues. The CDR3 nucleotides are TGTGCCAGCAGCTCCCATACTAGCGGGGGGGCCGGAGATACGCAGTATTTT. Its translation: CASSSHTSGGAGDTQYF.

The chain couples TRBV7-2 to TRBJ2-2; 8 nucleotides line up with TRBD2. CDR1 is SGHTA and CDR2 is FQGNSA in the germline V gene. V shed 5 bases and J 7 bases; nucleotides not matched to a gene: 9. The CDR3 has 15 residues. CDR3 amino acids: CASSPHSGEVGELFF. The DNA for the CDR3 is TGTGCCAGCAGCCCACATAGCGGGGAGGTCGGGGAGCTGTTTTTT.